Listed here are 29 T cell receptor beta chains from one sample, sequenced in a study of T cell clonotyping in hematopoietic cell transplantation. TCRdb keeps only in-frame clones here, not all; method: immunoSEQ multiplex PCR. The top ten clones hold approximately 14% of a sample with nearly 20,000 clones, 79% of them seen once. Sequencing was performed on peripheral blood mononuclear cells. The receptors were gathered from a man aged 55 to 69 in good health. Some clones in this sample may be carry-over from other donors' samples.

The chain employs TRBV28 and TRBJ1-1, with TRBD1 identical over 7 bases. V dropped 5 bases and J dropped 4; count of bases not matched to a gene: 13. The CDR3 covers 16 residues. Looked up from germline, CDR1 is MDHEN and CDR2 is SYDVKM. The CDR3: CASSPDGRHRGTEAFF. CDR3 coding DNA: TGTGCCAGCAGTCCCGATGGACGGCACAGGGGCACTGAAGCTTTCTTT.

The CDR3 sequence is CASSEWDTYSNQPQHF. The CDR3 coding sequence is TGCGCCAGCAGTGAGTGGGACACTTATAGCAATCAGCCCCAGCATTTT. This sequence joins TRBV10-1 and TRBJ1-5, with D perhaps TRBD1 (6 bases). Germline loops: CDR1 WNHNN, CDR2 SYGVQD (reference sequence). The V end lost 1 base, the J end lost 0 bases, and 10 bases lay between the germline ends. The CDR3 extends over 16 amino acids.

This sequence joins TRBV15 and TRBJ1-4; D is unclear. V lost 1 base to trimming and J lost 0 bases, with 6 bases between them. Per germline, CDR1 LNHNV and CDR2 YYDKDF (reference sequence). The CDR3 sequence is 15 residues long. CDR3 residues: CATSRVGATNEKLFF. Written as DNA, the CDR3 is TGTGCCACCAGCAGAGTAGGCGCAACTAATGAAAAACTGTTTTTT.

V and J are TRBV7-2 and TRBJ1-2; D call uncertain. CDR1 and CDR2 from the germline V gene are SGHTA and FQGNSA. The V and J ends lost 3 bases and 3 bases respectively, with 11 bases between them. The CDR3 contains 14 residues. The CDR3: CASSFRQFDYGYTF. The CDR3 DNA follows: TGTGCCAGCAGCTTTAGGCAGTTTGACTATGGCTACACCTTC.

In DNA, the CDR3 is TGTGCCAGCAGACAAAGGGGGCGGAACACTGAAGCTTTCTTT. Translation: CASRQRGRNTEAFF. The genes are TRBV5-6 and TRBJ1-1, with TRBD1 identical over 7 bases. The CDR3 loop spans 14 amino acids. The V and J ends lost 5 bases and 1 base, in that order; junction bases with no gene match: 5. Germline CDR1 SGHDT, CDR2 YYEEEE. Using reference TRBV5-6 and TRBJ1-1 for the parts outside the CDR3, the full variable domain is DAGVTQSPTHLIKTRGQQVTLRCSPKSGHDTVSWYQQALGQGPQFIFQYYEEEERQRGNFPDRFSGHQFPNYSSELNVNALLLGDSALYLCASRQRGRNTEAFFGQGTRLTVV.

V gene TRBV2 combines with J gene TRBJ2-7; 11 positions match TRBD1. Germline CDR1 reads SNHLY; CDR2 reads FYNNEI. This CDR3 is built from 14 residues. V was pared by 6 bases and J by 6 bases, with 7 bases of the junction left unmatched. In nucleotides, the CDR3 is TGTGCCAGCAGGGGGGACAGGGGGTCTTCCGAGCAGTACTTC. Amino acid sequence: CASRGDRGSSEQYF.

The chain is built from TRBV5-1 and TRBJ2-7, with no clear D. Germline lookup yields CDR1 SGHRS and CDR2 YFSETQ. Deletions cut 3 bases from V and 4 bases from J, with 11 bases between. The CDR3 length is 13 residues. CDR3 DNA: TGCGCCAGCAGCTGGCCCGGTGGTTACGAGCAGTACTTC. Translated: CASSWPGGYEQYF. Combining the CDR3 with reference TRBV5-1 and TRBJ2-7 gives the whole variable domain KAGVTQTPRYLIKTRGQQVTLSCSPISGHRSVSWYQQTPGQGLQFLFEYFSETQRNKGNFPGRFSGRQFSNSRSEMNVSTLELGDSALYLCASSWPGGYEQYFGPGTRLTVT.

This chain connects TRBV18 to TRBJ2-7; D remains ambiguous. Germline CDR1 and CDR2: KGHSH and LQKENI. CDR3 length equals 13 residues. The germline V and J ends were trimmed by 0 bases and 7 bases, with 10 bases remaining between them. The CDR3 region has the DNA TGTGCCAGCTCACCACCGACCAGAGAAGAGCAGTACTTC. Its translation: CASSPPTREEQYF. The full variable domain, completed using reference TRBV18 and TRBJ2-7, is NAGVMQNPRHLVRRRGQEARLRCSPMKGHSHVYWYRQLPEEGLKFMVYLQKENIIDESGMPKERFSAEFPKEGPSILRIQQVVRGDSAAYFCASSPPTREEQYFGPGTRLTVT.

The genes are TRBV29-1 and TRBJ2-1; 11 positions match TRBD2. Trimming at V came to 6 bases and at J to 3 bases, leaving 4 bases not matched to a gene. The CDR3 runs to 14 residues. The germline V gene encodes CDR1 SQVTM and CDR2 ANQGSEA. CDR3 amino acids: CSVISGRDYNEQFF. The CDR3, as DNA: TGCAGCGTGATTAGCGGGAGGGACTACAATGAGCAGTTCTTC.

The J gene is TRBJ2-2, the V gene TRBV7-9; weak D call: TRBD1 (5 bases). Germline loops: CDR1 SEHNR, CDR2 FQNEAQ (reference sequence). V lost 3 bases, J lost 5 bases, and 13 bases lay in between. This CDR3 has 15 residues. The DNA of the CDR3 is TGTGCCAGCAGCTTTTGGGCCAGGGATACCGGGGAGCTGTTTTTT. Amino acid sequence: CASSFWARDTGELFF.

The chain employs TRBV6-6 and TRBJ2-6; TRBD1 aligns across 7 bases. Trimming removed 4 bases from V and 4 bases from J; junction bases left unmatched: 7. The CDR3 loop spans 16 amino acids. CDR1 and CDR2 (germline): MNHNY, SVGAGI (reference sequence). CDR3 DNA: TGTGCCAGCAGTTCGACAGGGTTGTCCGGGGCCAACGTCCTGACTTTC. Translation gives CASSSTGLSGANVLTF.

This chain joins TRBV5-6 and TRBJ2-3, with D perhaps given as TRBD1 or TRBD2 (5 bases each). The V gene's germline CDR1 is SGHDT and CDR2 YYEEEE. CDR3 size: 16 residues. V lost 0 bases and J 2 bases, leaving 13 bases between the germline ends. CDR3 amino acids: CASSLVGDLNTDTQYF. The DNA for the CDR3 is TGTGCCAGCAGCTTGGTAGGGGACCTTAACACAGATACGCAGTATTTT. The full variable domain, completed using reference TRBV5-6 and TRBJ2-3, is DAGVTQSPTHLIKTRGQQVTLRCSPKSGHDTVSWYQQALGQGPQFIFQYYEEEERQRGNFPDRFSGHQFPNYSSELNVNALLLGDSALYLCASSLVGDLNTDTQYFGPGTRLTVL.

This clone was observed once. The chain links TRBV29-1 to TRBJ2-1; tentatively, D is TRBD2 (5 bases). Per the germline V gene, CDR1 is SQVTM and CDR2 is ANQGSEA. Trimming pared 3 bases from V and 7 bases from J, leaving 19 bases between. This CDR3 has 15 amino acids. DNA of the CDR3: TGCAGCGTTGAGACGGCCGGGATAGGCCAGAATGAGCAGTTCTTC. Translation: CSVETAGIGQNEQFF.

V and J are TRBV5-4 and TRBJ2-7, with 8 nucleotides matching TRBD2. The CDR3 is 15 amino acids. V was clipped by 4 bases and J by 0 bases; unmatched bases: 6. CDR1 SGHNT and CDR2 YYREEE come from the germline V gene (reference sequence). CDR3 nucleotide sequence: TGTGCCAGCAGCCCTGTAGCGGGACCCTCCTACGAGCAGTACTTC. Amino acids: CASSPVAGPSYEQYF. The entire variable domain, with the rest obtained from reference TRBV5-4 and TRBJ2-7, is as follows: ETGVTQSPTHLIKTRGQQVTLRCSSQSGHNTVSWYQQALGQGPQFIFQYYREEENGRGNFPPRFSGLQFPNYSSELNVNALELDDSALYLCASSPVAGPSYEQYFGPGTRLTVT.

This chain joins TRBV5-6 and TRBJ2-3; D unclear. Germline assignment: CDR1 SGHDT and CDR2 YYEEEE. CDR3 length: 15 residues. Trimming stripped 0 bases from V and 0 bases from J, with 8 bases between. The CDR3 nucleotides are TGTGCCAGCAGCTTGGCCGGTAGCAGCACAGATACGCAGTATTTT. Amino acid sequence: CASSLAGSSTDTQYF.

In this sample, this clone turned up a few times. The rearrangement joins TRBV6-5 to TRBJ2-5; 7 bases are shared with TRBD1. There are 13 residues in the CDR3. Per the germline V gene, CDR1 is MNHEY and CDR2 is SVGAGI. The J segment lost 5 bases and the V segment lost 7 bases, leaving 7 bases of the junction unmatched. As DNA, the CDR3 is TGTGCCAGCAATCCCGGGACAGAGGAGACCCAGTACTTC. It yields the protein CASNPGTEETQYF.

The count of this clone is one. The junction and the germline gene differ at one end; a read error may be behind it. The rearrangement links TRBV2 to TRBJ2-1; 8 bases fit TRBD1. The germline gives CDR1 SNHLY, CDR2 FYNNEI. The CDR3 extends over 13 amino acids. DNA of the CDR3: TGTGCCAGCAGTGAAATCGGGCAGGGGGCATCGCTCTTC. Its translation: CASSEIGQGASLF.

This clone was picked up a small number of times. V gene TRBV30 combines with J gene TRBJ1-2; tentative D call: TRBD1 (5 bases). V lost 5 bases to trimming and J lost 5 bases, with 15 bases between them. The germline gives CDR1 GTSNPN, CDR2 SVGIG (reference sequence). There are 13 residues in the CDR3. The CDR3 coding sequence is TGTGCCTGGGAGATACGGGGCAAATATGGCTACACCTTC. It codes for CAWEIRGKYGYTF.

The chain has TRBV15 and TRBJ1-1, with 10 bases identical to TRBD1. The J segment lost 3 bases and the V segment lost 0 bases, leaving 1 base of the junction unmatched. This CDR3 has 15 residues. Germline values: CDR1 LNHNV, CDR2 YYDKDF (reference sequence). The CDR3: CATSRDGTGDTEAFF. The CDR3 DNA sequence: TGTGCCACCAGCAGAGATGGGACAGGGGACACTGAAGCTTTCTTT.

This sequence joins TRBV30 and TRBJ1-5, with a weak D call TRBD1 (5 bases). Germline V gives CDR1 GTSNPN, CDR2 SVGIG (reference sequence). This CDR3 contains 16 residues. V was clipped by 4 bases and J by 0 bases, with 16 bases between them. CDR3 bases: TGTGCCTGGACCCCTTTTGGGGCGCATAGCAATCAGCCCCAGCATTTT. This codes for CAWTPFGAHSNQPQHF. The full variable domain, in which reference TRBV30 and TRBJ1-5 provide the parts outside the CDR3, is SQTIHQWPATLVQPVGSPLSLECTVEGTSNPNLYWYRQAAGRGLQLLFYSVGIGQISSEVPQNLSASRPQDRQFILSSKKLLLSDSGFYLCAWTPFGAHSNQPQHFGDGTRLSIL.

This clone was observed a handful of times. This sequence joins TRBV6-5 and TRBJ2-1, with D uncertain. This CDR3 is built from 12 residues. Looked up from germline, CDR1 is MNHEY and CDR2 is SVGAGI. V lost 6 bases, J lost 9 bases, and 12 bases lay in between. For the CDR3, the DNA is TGTGCCAGCAGATATAGTGGTAGTGAGCAGTTCTTC. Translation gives CASRYSGSEQFF.

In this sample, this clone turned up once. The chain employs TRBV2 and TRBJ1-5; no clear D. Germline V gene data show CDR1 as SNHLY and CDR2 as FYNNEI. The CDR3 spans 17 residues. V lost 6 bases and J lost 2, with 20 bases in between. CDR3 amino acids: CASRGSRPQWGNQPQHF. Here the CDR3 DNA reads TGTGCCAGCAGGGGAAGTAGGCCACAGTGGGGCAATCAGCCCCAGCATTTT.

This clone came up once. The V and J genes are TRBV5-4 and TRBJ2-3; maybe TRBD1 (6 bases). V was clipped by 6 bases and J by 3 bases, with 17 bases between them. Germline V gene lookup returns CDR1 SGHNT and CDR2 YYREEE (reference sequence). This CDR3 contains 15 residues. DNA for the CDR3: TGTGCCAGCAACCCTGGGTCGACAGGTACAGATACGCAGTATTTT. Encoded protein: CASNPGSTGTDTQYF.

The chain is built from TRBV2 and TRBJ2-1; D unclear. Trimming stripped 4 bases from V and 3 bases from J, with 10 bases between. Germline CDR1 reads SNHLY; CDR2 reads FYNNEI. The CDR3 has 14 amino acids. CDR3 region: CASSVVTIYNEQFF. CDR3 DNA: TGTGCCAGCAGTGTAGTGACGATCTACAATGAGCAGTTCTTC.

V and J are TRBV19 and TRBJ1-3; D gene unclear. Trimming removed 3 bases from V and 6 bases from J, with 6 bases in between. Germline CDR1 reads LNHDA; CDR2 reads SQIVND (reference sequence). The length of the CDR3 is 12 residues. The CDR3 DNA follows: TGTGCCAGTAGTATTTCGGCAAACACCATATATTTT. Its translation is CASSISANTIYF.

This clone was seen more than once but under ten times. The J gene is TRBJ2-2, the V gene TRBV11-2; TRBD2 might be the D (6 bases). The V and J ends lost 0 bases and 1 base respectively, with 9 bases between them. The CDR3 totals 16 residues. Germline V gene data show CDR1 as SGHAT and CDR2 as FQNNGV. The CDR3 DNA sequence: TGTGCCAGCAGCTTAGAGGAGGGCCGGAACACCGGGGAGCTGTTTTTT. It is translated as CASSLEEGRNTGELFF.

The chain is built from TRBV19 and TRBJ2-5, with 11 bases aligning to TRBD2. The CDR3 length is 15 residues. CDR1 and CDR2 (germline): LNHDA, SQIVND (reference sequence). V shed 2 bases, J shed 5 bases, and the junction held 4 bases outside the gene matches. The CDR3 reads CASSIIAGGQETQYF. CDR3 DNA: TGTGCCAGTAGTATAATAGCGGGGGGGCAGGAGACCCAGTACTTC.

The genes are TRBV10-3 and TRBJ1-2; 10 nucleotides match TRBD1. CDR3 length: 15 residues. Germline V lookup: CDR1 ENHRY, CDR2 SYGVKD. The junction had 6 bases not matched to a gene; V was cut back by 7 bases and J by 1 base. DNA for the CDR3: TGTGCCATCACCCCGGGACAGGGGTTTAACTATGGCTACACCTTC. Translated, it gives CAITPGQGFNYGYTF.

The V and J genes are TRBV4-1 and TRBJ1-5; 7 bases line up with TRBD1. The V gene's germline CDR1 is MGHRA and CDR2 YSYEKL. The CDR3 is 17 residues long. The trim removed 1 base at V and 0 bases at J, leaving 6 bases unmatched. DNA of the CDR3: TGCGCCAGCAGCCAAGTGCAGGGGGTTTATAGCAATCAGCCCCAGCATTTT. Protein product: CASSQVQGVYSNQPQHF.